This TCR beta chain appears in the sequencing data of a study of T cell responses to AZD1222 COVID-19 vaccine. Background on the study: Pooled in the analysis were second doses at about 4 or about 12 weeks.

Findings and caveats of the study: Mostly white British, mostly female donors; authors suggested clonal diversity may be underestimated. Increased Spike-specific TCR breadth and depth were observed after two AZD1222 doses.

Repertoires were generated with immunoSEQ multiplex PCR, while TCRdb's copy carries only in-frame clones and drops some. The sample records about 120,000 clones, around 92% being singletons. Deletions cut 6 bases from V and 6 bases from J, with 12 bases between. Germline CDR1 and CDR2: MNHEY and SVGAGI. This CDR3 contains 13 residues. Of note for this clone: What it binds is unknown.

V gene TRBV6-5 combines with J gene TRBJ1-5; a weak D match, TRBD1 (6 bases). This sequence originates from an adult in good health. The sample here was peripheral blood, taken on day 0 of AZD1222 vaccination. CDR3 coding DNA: TGTGCCAGCAGCCTGGGGACATCTCAGCCCCAGCATTTT. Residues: CASSLGTSQPQHF.